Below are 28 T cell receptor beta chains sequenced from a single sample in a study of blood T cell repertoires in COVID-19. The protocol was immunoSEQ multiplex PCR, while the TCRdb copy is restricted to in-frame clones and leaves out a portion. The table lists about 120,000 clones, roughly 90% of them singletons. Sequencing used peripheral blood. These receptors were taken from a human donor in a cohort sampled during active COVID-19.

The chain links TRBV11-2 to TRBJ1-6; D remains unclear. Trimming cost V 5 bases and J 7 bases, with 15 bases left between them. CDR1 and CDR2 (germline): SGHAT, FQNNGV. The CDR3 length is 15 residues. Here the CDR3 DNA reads TGTGCCAGCAGCCGGCGGAGACCGACGAATTCACCCCTCCACTTT. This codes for CASSRRRPTNSPLHF.

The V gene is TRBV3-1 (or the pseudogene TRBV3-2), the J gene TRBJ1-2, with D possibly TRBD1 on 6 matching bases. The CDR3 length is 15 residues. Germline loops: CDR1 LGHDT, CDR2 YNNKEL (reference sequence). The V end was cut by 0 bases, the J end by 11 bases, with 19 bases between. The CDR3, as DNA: TGTGCCAGCAGCCAAGATCCCCGACAGGTCCCATTGTACACCTTC. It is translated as CASSQDPRQVPLYTF.

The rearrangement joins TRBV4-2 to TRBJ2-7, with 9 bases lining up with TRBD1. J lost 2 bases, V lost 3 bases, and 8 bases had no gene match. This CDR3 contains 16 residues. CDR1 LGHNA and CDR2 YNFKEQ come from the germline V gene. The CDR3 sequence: CASSQGTGGTAYEQYF. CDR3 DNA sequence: TGTGCCAGCAGCCAGGGAACAGGGGGCACGGCCTACGAGCAGTACTTC.

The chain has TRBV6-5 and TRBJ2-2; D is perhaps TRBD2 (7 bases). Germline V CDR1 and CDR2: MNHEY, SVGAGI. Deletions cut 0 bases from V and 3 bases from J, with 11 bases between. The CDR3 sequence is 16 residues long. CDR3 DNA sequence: TGTGCCAGCAGTTACTCGCGGGGGCGGGACACCGGGGAGCTGTTTTTT. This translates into CASSYSRGRDTGELFF.

This CDR3 is CASSMGRQGGQPQHF. The CDR3 nucleotides are TGTGCCAGTAGTATGGGGCGGCAGGGGGGTCAGCCCCAGCATTTT. The chain carries TRBV19 and TRBJ1-5; 7 bases match TRBD1. The CDR3 has 15 amino acids. Germline CDR1 is LNHDA and CDR2 is SQIVND (reference sequence). Trimming cost V 3 bases and J 6 bases; bases outside gene matches: 8.

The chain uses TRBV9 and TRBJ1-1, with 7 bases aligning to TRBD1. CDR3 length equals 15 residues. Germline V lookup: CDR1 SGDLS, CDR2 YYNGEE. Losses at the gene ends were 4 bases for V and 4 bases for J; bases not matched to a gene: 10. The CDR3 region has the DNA TGTGCCAGCAGCACCCAGACAGGGAGTGGCACTGAAGCTTTCTTT. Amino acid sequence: CASSTQTGSGTEAFF.

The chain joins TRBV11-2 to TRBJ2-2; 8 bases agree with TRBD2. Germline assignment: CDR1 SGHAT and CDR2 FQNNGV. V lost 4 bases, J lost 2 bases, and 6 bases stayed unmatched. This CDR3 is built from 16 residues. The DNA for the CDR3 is TGTGCCAGCAGCTCACGGACTAGCTCCAACACCGGGGAGCTGTTTTTT. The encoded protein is CASSSRTSSNTGELFF.

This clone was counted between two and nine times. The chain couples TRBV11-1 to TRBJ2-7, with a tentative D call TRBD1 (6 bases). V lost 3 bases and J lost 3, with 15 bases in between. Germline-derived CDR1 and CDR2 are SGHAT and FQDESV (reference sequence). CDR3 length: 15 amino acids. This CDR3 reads CASSFPQGGLYEQYF. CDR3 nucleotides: TGTGCCAGCAGCTTCCCACAGGGTGGCCTCTACGAGCAGTACTTC.

CDR3 bases: TGTGCCAGTAGTATTGGTCAGGGGCGGGAGAGGACTGAAGCTTTCTTT. This encodes CASSIGQGRERTEAFF. The genes are TRBV19 and TRBJ1-1; D might be TRBD1 (6 bases). CDR3 length equals 16 residues. Germline V gene sequence: CDR1 LNHDA, CDR2 SQIVND (reference sequence). V shed 3 bases and J shed 5 bases, with 19 bases lying between them. The full variable domain, its missing parts supplied by reference TRBV19 and TRBJ1-1, is DGGITQSPKYLFRKEGQNVTLSCEQNLNHDAMYWYRQDPGQGLRLIYYSQIVNDFQKGDIAEGYSVSREKKESFPLTVTSAQKNPTAFYLCASSIGQGRERTEAFFGQGTRLTVV.

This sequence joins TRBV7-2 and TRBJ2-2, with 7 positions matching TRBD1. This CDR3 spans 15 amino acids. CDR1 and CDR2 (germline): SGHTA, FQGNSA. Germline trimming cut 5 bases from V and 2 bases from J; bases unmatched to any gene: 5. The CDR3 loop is CASSLGQVNTGELFF. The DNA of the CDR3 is TGTGCCAGCAGCCTTGGACAGGTTAACACCGGGGAGCTGTTTTTT.

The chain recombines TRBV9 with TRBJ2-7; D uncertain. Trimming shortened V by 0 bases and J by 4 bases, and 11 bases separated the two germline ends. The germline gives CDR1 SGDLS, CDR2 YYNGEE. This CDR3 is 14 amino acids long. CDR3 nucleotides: TGTGCCAGCAGCGTAGGCGTCAAGCCATACGAGCAGTACTTC. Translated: CASSVGVKPYEQYF. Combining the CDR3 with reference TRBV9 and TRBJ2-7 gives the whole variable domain DSGVTQTPKHLITATGQRVTLRCSPRSGDLSVYWYQQSLDQGLQFLIQYYNGEERAKGNILERFSAQQFPDLHSELNLSSLELGDSALYFCASSVGVKPYEQYFGPGTRLTVT.

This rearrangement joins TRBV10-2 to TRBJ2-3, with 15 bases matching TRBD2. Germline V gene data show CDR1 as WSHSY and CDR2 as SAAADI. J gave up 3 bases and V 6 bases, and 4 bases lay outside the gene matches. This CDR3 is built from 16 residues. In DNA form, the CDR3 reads TGCGCCAGCAGATCTGGACTAGCGGGAGGGACAGATACGCAGTATTTT. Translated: CASRSGLAGGTDTQYF.

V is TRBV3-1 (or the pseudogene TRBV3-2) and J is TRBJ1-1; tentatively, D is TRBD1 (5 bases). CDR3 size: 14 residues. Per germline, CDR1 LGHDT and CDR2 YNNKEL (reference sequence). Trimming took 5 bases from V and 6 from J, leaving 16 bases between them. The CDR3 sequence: CASSSRGGWAEAFF. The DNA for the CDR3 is TGTGCCAGCAGCTCCCGGGGGGGGTGGGCTGAAGCTTTCTTT.

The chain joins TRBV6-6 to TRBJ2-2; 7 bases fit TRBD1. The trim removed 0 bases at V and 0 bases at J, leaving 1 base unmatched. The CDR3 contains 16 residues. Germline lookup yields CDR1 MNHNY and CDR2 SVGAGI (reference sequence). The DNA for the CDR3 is TGTGCCAGCAGTTACTCCGGGACAGCGAACACCGGGGAGCTGTTTTTT. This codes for CASSYSGTANTGELFF.

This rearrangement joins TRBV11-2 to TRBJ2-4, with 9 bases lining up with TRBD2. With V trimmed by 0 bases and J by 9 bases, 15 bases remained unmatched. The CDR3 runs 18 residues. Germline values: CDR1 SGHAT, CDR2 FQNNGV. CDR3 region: CASSLDRGVAGVLTIQYF. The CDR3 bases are TGTGCCAGCAGCTTAGATCGTGGGGTAGCGGGAGTATTAACCATTCAGTACTTC.

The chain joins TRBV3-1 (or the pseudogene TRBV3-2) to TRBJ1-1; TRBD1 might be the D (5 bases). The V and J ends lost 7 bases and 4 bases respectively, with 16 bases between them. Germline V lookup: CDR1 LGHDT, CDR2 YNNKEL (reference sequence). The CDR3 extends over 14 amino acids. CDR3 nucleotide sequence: TGTGCCAGCACCCGGGCAGCAGGGTCCACTGAAGCTTTCTTT. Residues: CASTRAAGSTEAFF.

CDR3 loop: CASSLRAGSYNEQFF. The CDR3 DNA follows: TGTGCCAGCAGCTTGCGGGCAGGATCCTACAATGAGCAGTTCTTC. The chain has TRBV7-9 and TRBJ2-1; D might be TRBD2 (5 bases). Trimming shortened V by 3 bases and J by 1 base, and 10 bases separated the two germline ends. CDR3 length: 15 amino acids. Germline values: CDR1 SEHNR, CDR2 FQNEAQ (reference sequence).

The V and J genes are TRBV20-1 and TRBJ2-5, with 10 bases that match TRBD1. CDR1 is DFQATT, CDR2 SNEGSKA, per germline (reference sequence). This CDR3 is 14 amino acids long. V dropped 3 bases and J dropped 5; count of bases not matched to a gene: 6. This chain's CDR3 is CSASPTGGWETQYF. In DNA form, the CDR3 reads TGCAGTGCTAGTCCGACAGGGGGCTGGGAGACCCAGTACTTC.

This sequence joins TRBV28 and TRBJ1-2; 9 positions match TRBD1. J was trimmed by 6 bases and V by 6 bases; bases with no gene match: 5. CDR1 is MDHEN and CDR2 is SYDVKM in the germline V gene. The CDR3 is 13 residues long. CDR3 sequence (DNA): TGTGCCAGCAGCACAGGGGGCCCTAATGGCTACACCTTC. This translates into CASSTGGPNGYTF.

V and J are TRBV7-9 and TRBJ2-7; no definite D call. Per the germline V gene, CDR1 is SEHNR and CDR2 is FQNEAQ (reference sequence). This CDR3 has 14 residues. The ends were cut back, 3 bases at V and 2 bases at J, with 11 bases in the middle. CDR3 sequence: CASSLAGSAYEQYF. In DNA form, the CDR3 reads TGTGCCAGCAGCTTGGCAGGCTCTGCCTACGAGCAGTACTTC.

CDR3 coding DNA: TGTGCCAGCTCAGGGATCTACGAGCAGTACTTC. Its protein is CASSGIYEQYF. The chain is built from TRBV6-4 and TRBJ2-7; TRBD1 is a possible D gene (5 bases). The CDR3 spans 11 residues. V lost 8 bases to trimming and J lost 3 bases, with 8 bases between them. Germline CDR1 and CDR2: MRHNA and SNTAGT.

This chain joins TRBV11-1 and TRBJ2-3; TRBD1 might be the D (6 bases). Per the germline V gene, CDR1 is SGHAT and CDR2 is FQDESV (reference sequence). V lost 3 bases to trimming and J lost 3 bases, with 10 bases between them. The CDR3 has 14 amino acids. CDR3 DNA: TGTGCCAGCAGCTTCGCCGACAGGACAGATACGCAGTATTTT. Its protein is CASSFADRTDTQYF.

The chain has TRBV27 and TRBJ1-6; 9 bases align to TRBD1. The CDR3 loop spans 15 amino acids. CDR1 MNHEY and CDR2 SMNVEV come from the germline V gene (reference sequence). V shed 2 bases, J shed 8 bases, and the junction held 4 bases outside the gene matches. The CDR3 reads CASSLTGTGHSPLHF. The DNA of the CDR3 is TGTGCCAGCAGTTTAACCGGGACAGGGCATTCACCCCTCCACTTT.

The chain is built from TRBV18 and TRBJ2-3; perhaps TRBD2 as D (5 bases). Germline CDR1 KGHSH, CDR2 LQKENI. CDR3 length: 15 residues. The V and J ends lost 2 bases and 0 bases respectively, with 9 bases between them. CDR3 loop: CASSPKRTSTDTQYF. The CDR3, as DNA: TGTGCCAGCTCACCAAAGCGGACGAGCACAGATACGCAGTATTTT.

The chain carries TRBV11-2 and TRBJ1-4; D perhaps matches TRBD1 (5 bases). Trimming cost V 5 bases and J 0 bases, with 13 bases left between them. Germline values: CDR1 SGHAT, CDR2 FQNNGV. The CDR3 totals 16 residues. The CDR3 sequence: CASSIQGIATNEKLFF. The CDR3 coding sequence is TGTGCCAGCAGCATCCAGGGTATAGCAACTAATGAAAAACTGTTTTTT.

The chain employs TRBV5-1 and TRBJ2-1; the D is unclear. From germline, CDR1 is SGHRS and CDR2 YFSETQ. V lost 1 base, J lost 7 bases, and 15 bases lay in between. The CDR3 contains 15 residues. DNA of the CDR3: TGCGCCAGCAGCTTGATGGAGACTGGTGGGAATGAGCAGTTCTTC. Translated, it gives CASSLMETGGNEQFF.

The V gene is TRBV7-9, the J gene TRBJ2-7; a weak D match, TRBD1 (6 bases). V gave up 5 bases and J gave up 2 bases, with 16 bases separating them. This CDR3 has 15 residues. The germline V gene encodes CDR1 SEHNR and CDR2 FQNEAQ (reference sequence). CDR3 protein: CASSEQGGRAYEQYF. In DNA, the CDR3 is TGTGCCAGCAGCGAACAGGGCGGGCGGGCCTACGAGCAGTACTTC.

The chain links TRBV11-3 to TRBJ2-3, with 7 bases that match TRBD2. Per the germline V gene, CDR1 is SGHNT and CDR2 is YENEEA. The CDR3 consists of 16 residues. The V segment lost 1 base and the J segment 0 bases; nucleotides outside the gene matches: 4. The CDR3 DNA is TGTGCCAGCAGCTTAGCAAGCGGGACGAGCACAGATACGCAGTATTTT. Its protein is CASSLASGTSTDTQYF.